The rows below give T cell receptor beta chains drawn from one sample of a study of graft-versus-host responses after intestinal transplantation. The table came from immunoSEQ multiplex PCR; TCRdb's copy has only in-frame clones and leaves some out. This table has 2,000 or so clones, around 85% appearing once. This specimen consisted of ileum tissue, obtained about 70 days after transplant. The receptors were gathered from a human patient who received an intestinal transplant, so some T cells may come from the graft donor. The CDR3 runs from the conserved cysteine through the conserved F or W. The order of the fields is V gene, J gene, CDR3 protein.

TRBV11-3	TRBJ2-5	CASSLSSDPGWETQYF
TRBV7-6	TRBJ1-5	CASSLHRGRYQPQHF
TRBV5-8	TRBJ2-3	CASSNFGGTGGLTDTQYF
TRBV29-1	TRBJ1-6	CSVKEESSYNSPLHF
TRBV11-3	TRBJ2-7	CASSRLVFYGGVGFYEQYF
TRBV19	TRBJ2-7	CASSIGTGYYEQYF
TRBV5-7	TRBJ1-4	CASKRAEKLFF
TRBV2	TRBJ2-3	CASRDTYTDTQYF
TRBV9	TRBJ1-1	CASSEPGDPTSGAFF
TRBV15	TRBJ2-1	CATSRRTRSNEQFF
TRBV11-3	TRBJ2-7	CASSLGTGYEQYF
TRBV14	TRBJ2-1	CASSPFGLSYNEQFF
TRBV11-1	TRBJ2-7	CASSRTSGSSYEQYF
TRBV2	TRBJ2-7	CASWGTSGLWYEQYF
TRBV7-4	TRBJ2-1	CASSTAREQFF
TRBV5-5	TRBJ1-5	CASSSDRGPSNQPQHF
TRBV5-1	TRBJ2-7	CASSLVGARLSYEQYF
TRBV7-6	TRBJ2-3	CASSLEVAREGGISTDTQYF
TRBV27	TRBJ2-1	CASIPLSGGIEQFF
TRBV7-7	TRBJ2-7	CASSAQPGTFYEQYF
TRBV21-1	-	CASSKGWGPDRVFYEQYF
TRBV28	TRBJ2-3	CASSLFRLTDTQYF
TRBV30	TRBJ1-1	CAWILWGQVGFF
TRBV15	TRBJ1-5	CATSGWGGDNQPQHF
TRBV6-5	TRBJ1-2	CATQGVEGYTF
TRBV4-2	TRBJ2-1	CASSQDLEVVISYNEQFF
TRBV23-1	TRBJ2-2	CASSQRELFF
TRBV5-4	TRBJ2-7	CASSLGVGGGDEQYF
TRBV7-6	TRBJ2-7	CASSLLPIYEQYF
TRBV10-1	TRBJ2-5	CASSKDIWYQETQYF
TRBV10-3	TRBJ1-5	CASRRTAYSNQPQHF
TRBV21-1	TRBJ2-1	CASSGTGAPSYNEQFF
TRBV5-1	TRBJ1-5	CASSYPGQGDQPQHF
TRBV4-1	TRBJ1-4	CASSQLGPTGGLYNEKLFF
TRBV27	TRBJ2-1	CASSLRASVFLNNEQFF
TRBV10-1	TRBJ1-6	CASSPDPGSPLHF
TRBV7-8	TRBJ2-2	CASSLVEGANTGELFF
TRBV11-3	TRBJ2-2	CASSFRGSANTGELFF
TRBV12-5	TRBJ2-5	CASGYVPQETQYF
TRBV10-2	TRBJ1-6	CASGWRGLALHF
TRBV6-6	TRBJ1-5	CASRDSRNQPQHF
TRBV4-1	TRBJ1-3	CASSQGRLSSGNTIYF
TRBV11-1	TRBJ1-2	CASSFLTGEDYYGYTF
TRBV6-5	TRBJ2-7	CASAPGVTYEQYF
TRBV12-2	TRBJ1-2	CASRLAAQQIYGYTF
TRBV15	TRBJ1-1	CATSSSVGQAVTEAFF
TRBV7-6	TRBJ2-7	CASSLGPRTFKYEQYF
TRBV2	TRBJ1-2	CASSGDVSYGYTF
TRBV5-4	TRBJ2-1	CASNLAGGSNEQFF
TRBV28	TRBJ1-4	CASSLSRDSYPEKLFF
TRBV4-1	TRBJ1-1	CASSQVPGRKNTEAFF